This entry describes one TCR beta chain. Its target is not known. This record belongs to a study of OX40 agonist ivuxolimab in advanced cancers. Study details: Each patient was given ivuxolimab into a vein every 2 weeks, at 0.01 to 10 mg/kg. Findings and caveats of the study: Some nonresponders additionally presented with little normalized T-cell clonal expansion.

Per germline, CDR1 SGHAT and CDR2 FQNNGV. The length of the CDR3 is 17 residues. Trimming stripped 2 bases from V and 4 bases from J, with 21 bases between. Clones were sequenced by immunoSEQ multiplex PCR, and TCRdb holds only the in-frame ones, with some missing. The sample shows tens of thousands of clones, approximately 87% of them seen only once. People who had autoimmune disease history or systemic immunosuppression were excluded. Baseline, cycle 4 day 1, and cycle 7 day 1 were the blood sampling points. The rearrangement links TRBV11-2 to TRBJ2-7, with D unclear. The input for sequencing was CD4+ or CD8+ T cells sorted from blood, taken in a trial of the OX40 agonist ivuxolimab. This clonotype was sampled from an adult with an advanced solid tumor such as melanoma, head and neck, liver or kidney cancer. CDR3 coding DNA: TGTGCCAGCAGCTTATATCCAATTCACGGACCGAAATACGAGCAGTACTTC. It codes for CASSLYPIHGPKYEQYF.